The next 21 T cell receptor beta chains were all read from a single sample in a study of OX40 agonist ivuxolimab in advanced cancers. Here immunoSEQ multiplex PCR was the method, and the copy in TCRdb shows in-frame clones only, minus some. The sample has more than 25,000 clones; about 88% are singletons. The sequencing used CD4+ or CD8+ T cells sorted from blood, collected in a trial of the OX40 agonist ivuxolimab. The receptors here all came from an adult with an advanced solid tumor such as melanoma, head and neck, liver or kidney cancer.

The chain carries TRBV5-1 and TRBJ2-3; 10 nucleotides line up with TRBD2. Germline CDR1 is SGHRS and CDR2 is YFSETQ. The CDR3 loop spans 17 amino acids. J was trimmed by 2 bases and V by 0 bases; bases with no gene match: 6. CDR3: CASSLDPSGGDTDTQYF. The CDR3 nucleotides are TGCGCCAGCAGCTTGGACCCCAGCGGGGGGGACACAGATACGCAGTATTTT.

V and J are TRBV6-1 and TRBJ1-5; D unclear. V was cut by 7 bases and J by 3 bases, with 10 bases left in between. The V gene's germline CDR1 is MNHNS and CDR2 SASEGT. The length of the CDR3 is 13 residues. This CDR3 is CASKAGDNQPQHF. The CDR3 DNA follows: TGTGCCAGCAAGGCGGGCGACAATCAGCCCCAGCATTTT.

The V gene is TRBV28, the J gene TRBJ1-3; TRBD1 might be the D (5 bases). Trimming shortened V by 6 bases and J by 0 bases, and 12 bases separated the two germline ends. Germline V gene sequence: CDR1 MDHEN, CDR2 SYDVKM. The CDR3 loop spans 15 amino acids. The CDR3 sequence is CASRPDSFSGNTIYF. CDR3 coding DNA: TGTGCCAGCAGACCTGACAGCTTCTCTGGAAACACCATATATTTT. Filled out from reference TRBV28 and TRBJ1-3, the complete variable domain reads DVKVTQSSRYLVKRTGEKVFLECVQDMDHENMFWYRQDPGLGLRLIYFSYDVKMKEKGDIPEGYSVSREKKERFSLILESASTNQTSMYLCASRPDSFSGNTIYFGEGSWLTVV.

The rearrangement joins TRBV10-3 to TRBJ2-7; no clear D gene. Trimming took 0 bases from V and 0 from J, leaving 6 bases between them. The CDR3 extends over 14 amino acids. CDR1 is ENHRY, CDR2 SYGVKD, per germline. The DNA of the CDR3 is TGTGCCATCAGTGAGTCGAACAGCTCCTACGAGCAGTACTTC. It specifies CAISESNSSYEQYF.

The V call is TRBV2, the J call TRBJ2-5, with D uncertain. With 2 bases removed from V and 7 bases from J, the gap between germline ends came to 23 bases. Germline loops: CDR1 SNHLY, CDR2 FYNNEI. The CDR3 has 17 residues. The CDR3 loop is CASSEIGVLGPGGTQYF. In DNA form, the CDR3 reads TGTGCCAGCAGTGAAATTGGCGTTCTCGGACCCGGTGGGACCCAGTACTTC.

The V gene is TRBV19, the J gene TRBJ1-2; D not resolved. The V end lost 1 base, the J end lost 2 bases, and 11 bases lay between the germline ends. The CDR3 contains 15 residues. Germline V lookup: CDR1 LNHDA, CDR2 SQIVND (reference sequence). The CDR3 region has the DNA TGTGCCAGTAGTATAGTCAGCACTTTAAACTATGGCTACACCTTC. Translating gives CASSIVSTLNYGYTF.

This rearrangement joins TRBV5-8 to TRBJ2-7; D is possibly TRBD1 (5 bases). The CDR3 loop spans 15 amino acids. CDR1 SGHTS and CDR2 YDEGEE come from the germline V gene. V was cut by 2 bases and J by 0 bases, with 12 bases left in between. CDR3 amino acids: CASSFAGRSSYEQYF. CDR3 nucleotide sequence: TGTGCCAGCAGCTTCGCAGGGCGAAGCTCCTACGAGCAGTACTTC.

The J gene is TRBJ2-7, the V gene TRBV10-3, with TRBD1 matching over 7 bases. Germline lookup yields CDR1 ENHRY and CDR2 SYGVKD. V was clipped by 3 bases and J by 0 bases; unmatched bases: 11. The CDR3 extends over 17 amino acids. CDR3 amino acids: CAISEWTGPPSSYEQYF. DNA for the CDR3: TGTGCCATCAGTGAATGGACAGGACCTCCTTCCTCCTACGAGCAGTACTTC.

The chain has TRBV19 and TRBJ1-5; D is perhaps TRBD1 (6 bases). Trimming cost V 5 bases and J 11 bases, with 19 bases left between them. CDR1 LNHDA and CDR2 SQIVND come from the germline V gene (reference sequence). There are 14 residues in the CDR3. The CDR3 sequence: CASSPGAFGAAQHF. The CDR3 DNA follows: TGTGCCAGTAGTCCAGGGGCCTTTGGGGCAGCCCAGCATTTT.

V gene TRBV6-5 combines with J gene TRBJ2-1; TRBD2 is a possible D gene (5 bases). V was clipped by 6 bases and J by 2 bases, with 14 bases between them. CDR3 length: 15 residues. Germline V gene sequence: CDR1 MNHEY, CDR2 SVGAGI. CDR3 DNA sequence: TGTGCCAGCAGCCGATCCTGGGAGCCCTACAATGAGCAGTTCTTC. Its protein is CASSRSWEPYNEQFF.

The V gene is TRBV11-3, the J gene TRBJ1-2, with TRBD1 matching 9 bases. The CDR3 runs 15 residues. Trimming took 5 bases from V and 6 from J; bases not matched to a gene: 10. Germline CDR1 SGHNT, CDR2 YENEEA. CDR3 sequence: CASSVAGTGIHGYTF. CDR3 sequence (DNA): TGTGCCAGCAGCGTAGCGGGGACAGGGATCCATGGCTACACCTTC. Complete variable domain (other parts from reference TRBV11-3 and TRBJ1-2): EAGVVQSPRYKIIEKKQPVAFWCNPISGHNTLYWYLQNLGQGPELLIRYENEEAVDDSQLPKDRFSAERLKGVDSTLKIQPAELGDSAVYLCASSVAGTGIHGYTFGSGTRLTVV.

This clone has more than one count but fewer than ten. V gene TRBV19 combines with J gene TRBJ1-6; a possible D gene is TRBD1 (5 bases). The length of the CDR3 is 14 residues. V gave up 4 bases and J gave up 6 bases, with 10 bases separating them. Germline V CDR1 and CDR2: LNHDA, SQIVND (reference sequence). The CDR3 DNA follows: TGTGCCAGTAGTACAGGGACCGGTAATTCACCCCTCCACTTT. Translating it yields CASSTGTGNSPLHF.

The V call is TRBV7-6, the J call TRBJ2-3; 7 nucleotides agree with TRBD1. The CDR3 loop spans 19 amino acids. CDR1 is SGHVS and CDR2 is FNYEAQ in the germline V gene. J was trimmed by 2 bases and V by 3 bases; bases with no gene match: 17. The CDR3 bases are TGTGCCAGCAGCTTTGAGACAGGGATTCTTCCTACATTCACAGATACGCAGTATTTT. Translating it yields CASSFETGILPTFTDTQYF. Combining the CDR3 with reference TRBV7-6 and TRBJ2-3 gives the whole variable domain GAGVSQSPRYKVTKRGQDVALRCDPISGHVSLYWYRQALGQGPEFLTYFNYEAQQDKSGLPNDRFSAERPEGSISTLTIQRTEQRDSAMYRCASSFETGILPTFTDTQYFGPGTRLTVL.

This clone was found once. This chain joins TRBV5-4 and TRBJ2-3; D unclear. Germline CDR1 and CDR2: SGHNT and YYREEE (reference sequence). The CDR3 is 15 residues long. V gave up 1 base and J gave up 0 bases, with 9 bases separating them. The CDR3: CASSLSPASTDTQYF. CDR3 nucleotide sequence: TGTGCCAGCAGCTTGAGTCCGGCTAGCACAGATACGCAGTATTTT.

The CDR3, as DNA: TGTGCCAGCAGCGTAGTGACTACCGGGGAGCTGTTTTTT. Protein: CASSVVTTGELFF. The J gene is TRBJ2-2, the V gene TRBV9; no clear D gene. CDR1 SGDLS and CDR2 YYNGEE come from the germline V gene. The CDR3 length is 13 residues. Trimming stripped 0 bases from V and 5 bases from J, with 5 bases between.

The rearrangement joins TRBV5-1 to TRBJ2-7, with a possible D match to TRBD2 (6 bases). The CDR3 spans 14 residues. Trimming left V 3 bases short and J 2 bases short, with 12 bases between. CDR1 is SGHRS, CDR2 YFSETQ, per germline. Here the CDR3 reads CASSYVGSTYEQYF. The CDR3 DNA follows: TGCGCCAGCAGCTATGTCGGGAGCACCTACGAGCAGTACTTC.

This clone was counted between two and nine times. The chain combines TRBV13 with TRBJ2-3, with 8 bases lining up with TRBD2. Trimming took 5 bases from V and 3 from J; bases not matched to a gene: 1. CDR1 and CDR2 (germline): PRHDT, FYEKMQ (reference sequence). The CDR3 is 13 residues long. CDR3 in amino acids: CASSRLATDTQYF. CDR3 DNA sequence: TGTGCCAGCAGCCGACTAGCGACAGATACGCAGTATTTT.

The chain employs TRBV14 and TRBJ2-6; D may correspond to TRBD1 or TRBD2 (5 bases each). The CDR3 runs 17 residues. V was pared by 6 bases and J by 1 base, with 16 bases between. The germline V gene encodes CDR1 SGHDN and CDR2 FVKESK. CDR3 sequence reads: CASRSSVWGSGANVLTF. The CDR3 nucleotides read TGTGCCAGCAGATCTTCAGTGTGGGGGTCTGGGGCCAACGTCCTGACTTTC. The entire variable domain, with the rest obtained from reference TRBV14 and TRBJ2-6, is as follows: EAGVTQFPSHSVIEKGQTVTLRCDPISGHDNLYWYRRVMGKEIKFLLHFVKESKQDESGMPNNRFLAERTGGTYSTLKVQPAELEDSGVYFCASRSSVWGSGANVLTFGAGSRLTVL.

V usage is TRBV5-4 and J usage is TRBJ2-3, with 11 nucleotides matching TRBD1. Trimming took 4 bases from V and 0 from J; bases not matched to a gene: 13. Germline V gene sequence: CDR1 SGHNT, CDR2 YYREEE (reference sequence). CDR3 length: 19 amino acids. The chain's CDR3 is CASSVDTGTGGRSTDTQYF. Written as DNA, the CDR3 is TGTGCCAGCAGCGTAGATACCGGGACAGGGGGACGAAGCACAGATACGCAGTATTTT. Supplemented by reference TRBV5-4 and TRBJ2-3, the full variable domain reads ETGVTQSPTHLIKTRGQQVTLRCSSQSGHNTVSWYQQALGQGPQFIFQYYREEENGRGNFPPRFSGLQFPNYSSELNVNALELDDSALYLCASSVDTGTGGRSTDTQYFGPGTRLTVL.

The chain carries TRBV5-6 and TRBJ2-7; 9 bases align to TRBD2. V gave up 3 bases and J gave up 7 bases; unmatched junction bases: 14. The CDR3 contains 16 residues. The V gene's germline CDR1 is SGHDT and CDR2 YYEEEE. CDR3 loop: CASSWEESSGRGEQYF. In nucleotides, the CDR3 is TGTGCCAGCAGCTGGGAGGAGAGTAGCGGGAGAGGAGAGCAGTACTTC.

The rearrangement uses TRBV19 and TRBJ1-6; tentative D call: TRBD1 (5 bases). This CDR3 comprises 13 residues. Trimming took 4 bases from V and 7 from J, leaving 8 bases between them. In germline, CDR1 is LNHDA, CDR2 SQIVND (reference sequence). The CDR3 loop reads CASSNRWNSPLHF. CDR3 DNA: TGTGCCAGTAGTAACAGGTGGAATTCACCCCTCCACTTT.